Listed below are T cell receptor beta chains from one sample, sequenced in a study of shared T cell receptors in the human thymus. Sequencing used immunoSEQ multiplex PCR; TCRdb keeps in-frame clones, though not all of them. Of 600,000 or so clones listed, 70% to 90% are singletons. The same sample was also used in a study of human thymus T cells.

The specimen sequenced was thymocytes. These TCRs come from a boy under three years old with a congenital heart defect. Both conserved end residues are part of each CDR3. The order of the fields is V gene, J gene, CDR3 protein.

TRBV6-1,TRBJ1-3,CASSDRKGTVAGNTIYF
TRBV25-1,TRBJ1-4,CASRGLGRTGEKLFF
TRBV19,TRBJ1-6,CASRTGGFGNSPLHF
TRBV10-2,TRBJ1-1,CASRGRRVGTEAFF
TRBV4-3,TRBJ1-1,CASSQVAGKHTEAFF
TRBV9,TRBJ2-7,CASSVAGTPTYEQYF
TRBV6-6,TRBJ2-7,CASRRKTSYEQYF
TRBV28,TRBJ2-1,CASSFRGLPDYNEQFF
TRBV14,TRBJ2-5,CASSQDTRQGETQYF
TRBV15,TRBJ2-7,CATSGQQGAAASEQYF
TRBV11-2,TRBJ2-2,CASSLHRGTGELFF
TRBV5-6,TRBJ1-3,CASSLDPAGSGNTIYF
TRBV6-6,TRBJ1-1,CASSYTEGGANTEAFF
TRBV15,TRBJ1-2,CATSTPPPGQDPTF
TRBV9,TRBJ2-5,CASSVGEGGVRQETQYF
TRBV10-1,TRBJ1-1,CASSVARVEAFF
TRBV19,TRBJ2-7,CASSSSTKSPVYEQYF
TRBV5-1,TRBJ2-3,CASSETSGSLNTQYF
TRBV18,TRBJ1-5,CASSADRVGNQPQHF
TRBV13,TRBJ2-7,CASSLQGGYEQYF
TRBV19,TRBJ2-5,CASSIEIAELSLLETQYF
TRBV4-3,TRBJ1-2,CASSQAGLTLSGLYGYTF
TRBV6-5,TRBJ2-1,CASSYSIGVPYNEQFF